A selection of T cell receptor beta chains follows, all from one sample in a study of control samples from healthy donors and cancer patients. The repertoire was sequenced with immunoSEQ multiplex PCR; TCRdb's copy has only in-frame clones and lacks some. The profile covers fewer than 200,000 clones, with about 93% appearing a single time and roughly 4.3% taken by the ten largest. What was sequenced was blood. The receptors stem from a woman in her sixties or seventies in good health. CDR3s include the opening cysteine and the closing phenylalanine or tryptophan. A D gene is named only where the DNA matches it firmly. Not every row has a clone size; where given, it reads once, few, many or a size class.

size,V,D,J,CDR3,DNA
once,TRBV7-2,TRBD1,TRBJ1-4,CASSLGPDRGREKLFF,TGTGCCAGCAGCTTAGGACCAGACAGGGGGCGGGAAAAACTGTTTTTT
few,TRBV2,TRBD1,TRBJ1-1,CASRGQGVRNTEAFF,TGTGCCAGCAGGGGACAGGGGGTGAGGAACACTGAAGCTTTCTTT
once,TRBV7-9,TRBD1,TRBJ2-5,CASSTGGRETQYF,TGTGCCAGCAGCACAGGGGGTAGGGAGACCCAGTACTTC
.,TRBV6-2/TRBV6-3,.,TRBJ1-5,CASSQLQGVSNQPQHF,TGTGCCAGCAGTCAACTACAGGGAGTTAGCAATCAGCCCCAGCATTTT
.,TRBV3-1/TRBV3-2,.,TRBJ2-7,CASSLPLAGSISYEQYF,TGTGCCAGCAGCCTTCCCCTGGCGGGATCGATCTCCTACGAGCAGTACTTC
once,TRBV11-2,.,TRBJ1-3,CASSFQPGNTIYF,TGTGCCAGCAGCTTCCAGCCAGGAAACACCATATATTTT
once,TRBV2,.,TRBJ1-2,CASRRDADSHGYTF,TGTGCCAGCAGACGGGACGCCGACAGTCATGGCTACACCTTC
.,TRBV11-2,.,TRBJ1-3,CASSLDRIGNTIYF,TGTGCCAGCAGCTTAGATCGTATTGGAAACACCATATATTTT
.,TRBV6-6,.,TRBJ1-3,CASSYTGARNTIYF,TGTGCCAGCAGTTATACCGGGGCTCGAAACACCATATATTTT
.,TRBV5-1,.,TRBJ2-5,CASSFRGDLGTQYF,TGCGCCAGCAGCTTTCGCGGGGACTTGGGGACCCAGTACTTC
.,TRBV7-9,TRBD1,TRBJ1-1,CASILDRGTEAFF,TGTGCCAGCATCCTAGACAGGGGCACTGAAGCTTTCTTT
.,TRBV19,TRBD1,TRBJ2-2,CASSRQGTTGELFF,TGTGCCAGTAGTAGACAGGGGACCACCGGGGAGCTGTTTTTT
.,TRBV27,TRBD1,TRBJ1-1,CASKLQGGYTEAFF,TGTGCCAGCAAGTTACAGGGGGGGTACACTGAAGCTTTCTTT
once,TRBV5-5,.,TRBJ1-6,CASSFFSSYNSPLHF,TGTGCCAGCAGCTTTTTCAGCTCCTATAATTCACCCCTCCACTTT
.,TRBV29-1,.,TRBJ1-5,CSVRTDFSNQPQHF,TGCAGCGTTAGGACGGACTTTAGCAATCAGCCCCAGCATTTT
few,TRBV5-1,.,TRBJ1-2,CASSLASGVYGYTF,TGCGCCAGCAGCTTGGCTTCAGGGGTCTATGGCTACACCTTC
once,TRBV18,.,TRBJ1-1,CASSPAVNTEAFF,TGTGCCAGCTCACCGGCGGTGAACACTGAAGCTTTCTTT